The next 10 T cell receptor beta chains were all read from a single sample in a study of OX40 agonist ivuxolimab in advanced cancers. Measured with immunoSEQ multiplex PCR; TCRdb has only the in-frame clones, and not every one. The sample has tens of thousands of clones; roughly 89% are singletons. The input for sequencing was CD4+ or CD8+ T cells sorted from blood, taken in a trial of the OX40 agonist ivuxolimab. Every receptor here comes from an adult with an advanced solid tumor such as melanoma, head and neck, liver or kidney cancer.

This chain links TRBV19 with TRBJ1-1, with D unresolved. Trimming cost V 3 bases and J 0 bases, with 5 bases left between them. Germline V lookup: CDR1 LNHDA, CDR2 SQIVND (reference sequence). The CDR3 covers 13 residues. CDR3 protein: CASSITVNTEAFF. CDR3 DNA: TGTGCCAGTAGTATTACAGTGAACACTGAAGCTTTCTTT. Combining the CDR3 with reference TRBV19 and TRBJ1-1 gives the whole variable domain DGGITQSPKYLFRKEGQNVTLSCEQNLNHDAMYWYRQDPGQGLRLIYYSQIVNDFQKGDIAEGYSVSREKKESFPLTVTSAQKNPTAFYLCASSITVNTEAFFGQGTRLTVV.

V is TRBV4-1 and J is TRBJ2-7, with TRBD1 matching 8 bases. Trimming at V came to 10 bases and at J to 2 bases, leaving 7 bases not matched to a gene. Looked up from germline, CDR1 is MGHRA and CDR2 is YSYEKL. The CDR3 has 13 amino acids. CDR3 protein: CANSGTGTYEQYF. As DNA, the CDR3 is TGCGCCAACTCCGGGACAGGAACCTACGAGCAGTACTTC.

The chain employs TRBV4-2 and TRBJ2-3, with D perhaps given as TRBD1 or TRBD2 (6 bases each). The V end was cut by 4 bases, the J end by 6 bases, with 8 bases between. CDR3 length equals 12 residues. Germline CDR1 and CDR2: LGHNA and YNFKEQ. CDR3 bases: TGTGCCAGCAGCCCCGGGGGCGATACGCAGTATTTT. This encodes CASSPGGDTQYF.

This clone was recorded only once. This chain links TRBV6-5 with TRBJ1-1, with D possibly matching TRBD1 (6 bases). The CDR3 is 16 amino acids. Germline loops: CDR1 MNHEY, CDR2 SVGAGI. V lost 2 bases and J 2 bases, leaving 15 bases between the germline ends. DNA for the CDR3: TGTGCCAGCAGTTACCGCAGGGGTAGGGGAAACACTGAAGCTTTCTTT. Protein product: CASSYRRGRGNTEAFF.

The CDR3 reads CASSNSDRFNYGYTF. CDR3 DNA: TGTGCCAGCAGCAATTCGGACAGGTTTAATTATGGCTACACCTTC. The gene calls are TRBV21-1 and TRBJ1-2; the table gives TRBD1 as D, unverified against the DNA. TRBV21-1 is a listed pseudogene. The CDR3 is made up of 15 amino acids.

V usage is TRBV25-1 and J usage is TRBJ2-5; the D gene is possibly TRBD2 (6 bases). Trimming took 5 bases from V and 5 from J, leaving 15 bases between them. CDR3 length equals 14 residues. Germline V gene lookup returns CDR1 MGHDK and CDR2 SYGVNS. The CDR3 loop reads CASSHRDLWETQYF. In DNA form, the CDR3 reads TGTGCCAGCAGTCACCGGGACTTGTGGGAGACCCAGTACTTC.

The rearrangement links TRBV28 to TRBJ1-2, with 12 nucleotides matching TRBD1. The ends lost 1 base at V and 6 bases at J; junction bases unmatched: 9. CDR1 and CDR2 from the germline V gene are MDHEN and SYDVKM. The CDR3 totals 17 residues. CDR3 DNA sequence: TGTGCCAGCAGTTTATTGGGACAGGGGGCGGGAATGGATGGCTACACCTTC. This gives the protein CASSLLGQGAGMDGYTF.

This clone showed up just once. CDR3: CASSLPDSSYEQYF. In DNA, the CDR3 is TGTGCCAGCAGCTTACCGGACAGCTCCTACGAGCAGTACTTC. The rearrangement uses TRBV7-9 and TRBJ2-7; tentatively, D is TRBD1 (6 bases). V gave up 2 bases and J gave up 0 bases, with 8 bases separating them. The CDR3 consists of 14 residues. Germline loops: CDR1 SEHNR, CDR2 FQNEAQ (reference sequence).

The chain links TRBV28 to TRBJ2-7, with D possibly being TRBD1 or TRBD2 (5 bases each). Germline CDR1 is MDHEN and CDR2 is SYDVKM. This CDR3 is built from 14 residues. V dropped 2 bases and J dropped 5 bases, with 13 bases sitting between them. CDR3 residues: CASSLTGAPDEQYF. The CDR3 DNA sequence: TGTGCCAGCAGTTTAACCGGGGCCCCGGACGAGCAGTACTTC. Looking up the rest from reference TRBV28 and TRBJ2-7 gives the full variable domain: DVKVTQSSRYLVKRTGEKVFLECVQDMDHENMFWYRQDPGLGLRLIYFSYDVKMKEKGDIPEGYSVSREKKERFSLILESASTNQTSMYLCASSLTGAPDEQYFGPGTRLTVT.

This clone showed up just a few times. The chain links TRBV11-3 to TRBJ1-1; D remains ambiguous. The CDR3 has 14 amino acids. The V end lost 1 base, the J end lost 0 bases, and 6 bases lay between the germline ends. Looked up from germline, CDR1 is SGHNT and CDR2 is YENEEA. CDR3 sequence reads: CASSLGGMNTEAFF. The CDR3 nucleotides read TGTGCCAGCAGCTTAGGCGGCATGAACACTGAAGCTTTCTTT.